A selection of T cell receptor beta chains follows, all from one sample in a study of blood T cell repertoires in COVID-19. Measured with immunoSEQ multiplex PCR; TCRdb has only the in-frame clones, and not every one. The sample gives about 300,000 clones, about nine tenths of which show up once; less than 3.5% is in the top ten. Source material: PBMCs or T cells enriched from blood (not recorded which). The receptors come from a woman in her forties or fifties who had been exposed to COVID-19. Both conserved end residues are part of each CDR3. The D gene is left open where the match is weak. Only some rows state a clone size, as once, few, many or a class for expanded clones.

j_call: TRBJ2-2
d_call: NA
v_call: TRBV18
clone_size: NA
cdr3_nt: TGTGCCAGCTCACCGGACAGCATCCGACCCGGGGAGCTGTTTTTT
cdr3_aa: CASSPDSIRPGELFF

j_call: TRBJ1-5
d_call: NA
v_call: TRBV5-1
clone_size: NA
cdr3_nt: TGCGCCAGCAGCTCAGGGTTCGATCAGCCCCAGCATTTT
cdr3_aa: CASSSGFDQPQHF

j_call: TRBJ2-3
d_call: NA
v_call: TRBV28
clone_size: NA
cdr3_nt: TGTGCCAGCAGTTCCCAGGGTTTAGGGGATACGCAGTATTTT
cdr3_aa: CASSSQGLGDTQYF

j_call: TRBJ2-3
d_call: NA
v_call: TRBV29-1
clone_size: NA
cdr3_nt: TGCAGCGTTATTGTCGTGGGGGGGCGATTTAGCACAGATACGCAGTATTTT
cdr3_aa: CSVIVVGGRFSTDTQYF

j_call: TRBJ2-6
d_call: TRBD1
v_call: TRBV30
clone_size: once
cdr3_nt: TGTGCCTGGAGAGGGACAGCTGGGGCCAACGTCCTGACTTTC
cdr3_aa: CAWRGTAGANVLTF

j_call: TRBJ1-2
d_call: NA
v_call: TRBV18
clone_size: NA
cdr3_nt: TGTGCCAGCTCACCCGGTTGGAGGGGCTTGGGCTACACCTTC
cdr3_aa: CASSPGWRGLGYTF

j_call: TRBJ1-6
d_call: NA
v_call: TRBV3-1/TRBV3-2
clone_size: NA
cdr3_nt: TGTGCCAGCAGCCAAGACGAACAATCACCCCTCCACTTT
cdr3_aa: CASSQDEQSPLHF

j_call: TRBJ2-2
d_call: NA
v_call: TRBV18
clone_size: NA
cdr3_nt: TGTGCCAGCTCACCACCCGGGACACTCCCTACCGGGGAGCTGTTTTTT
cdr3_aa: CASSPPGTLPTGELFF

j_call: TRBJ2-3
d_call: NA
v_call: TRBV19
clone_size: once
cdr3_nt: TGTGCCAGTCGGGAAGTAGCCGGCACAGATACGCAGTATTTT
cdr3_aa: CASREVAGTDTQYF

j_call: TRBJ2-7
d_call: NA
v_call: TRBV14
clone_size: NA
cdr3_nt: TGTGCCAGCAGCCAAGAAAGCTGGAGATCCTACGAGCAGTACTTC
cdr3_aa: CASSQESWRSYEQYF

j_call: TRBJ1-6
d_call: TRBD1
v_call: TRBV5-6
clone_size: NA
cdr3_nt: TGTGCCAGCAGCACCAGCCGGGACAGGGTTAATTCACCCCTCCACTTT
cdr3_aa: CASSTSRDRVNSPLHF

j_call: TRBJ2-2
d_call: NA
v_call: TRBV19
clone_size: NA
cdr3_nt: TGTGCCAGTAGTACCCCGCGTGGGGGCGGCGTAGGGGAGCTGTTTTTT
cdr3_aa: CASSTPRGGGVGELFF

j_call: TRBJ1-5
d_call: NA
v_call: TRBV29-1
clone_size: NA
cdr3_nt: TGCAGCGTTGAGTGGGGGCGGAATCAGCCCCAGCATTTT
cdr3_aa: CSVEWGRNQPQHF